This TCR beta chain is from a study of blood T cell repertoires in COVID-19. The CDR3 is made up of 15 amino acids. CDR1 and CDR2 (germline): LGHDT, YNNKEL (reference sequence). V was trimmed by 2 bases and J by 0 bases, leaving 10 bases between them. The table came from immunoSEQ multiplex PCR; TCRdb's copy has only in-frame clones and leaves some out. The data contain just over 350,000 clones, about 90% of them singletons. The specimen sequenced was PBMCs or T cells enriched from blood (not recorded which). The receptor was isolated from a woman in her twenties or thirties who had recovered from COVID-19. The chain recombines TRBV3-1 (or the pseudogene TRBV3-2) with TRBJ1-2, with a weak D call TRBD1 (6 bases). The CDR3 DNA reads TGTGCCAGCAGCCAATCAGGGGCCACTAACTATGGCTACACCTTC. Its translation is CASSQSGATNYGYTF.